The following is a T cell receptor beta chain sequence with its context. The germline CDR1 and CDR2 sequences are MNHEY and SVGAGI. This CDR3 spans 12 amino acids. Trimming stripped 6 bases from V and 5 bases from J, with 10 bases between. The sample belongs to a study of blood T cell repertoires in COVID-19. Authors' data handling: Amplification with reference gene primers provided the estimates of nucleated cell counts. Clones were read by immunoSEQ multiplex PCR, and TCRdb kept only the in-frame ones, dropping some. V and J calls and clone size are as listed in that table; D and trimming were resolved from the DNA. The table lists about 210,000 clones, about 90% of them singletons. Participant reports of clinical history set cohort assignment.

The chain has TRBV6-5 and TRBJ1-2; D call uncertain. The sample was PBMCs or T cells enriched from blood (not recorded which). The receptor's source is a man aged 25 to 45 who had recovered from COVID-19. DNA for the CDR3: TGTGCCAGCAGGAAACTAGCTTATGGCTACACCTTC. This codes for CASRKLAYGYTF.